The 15 T cell receptor beta chains given below trace back to one sample, sequenced in a study of memory CD4+ T cells and cytomegalovirus serostatus. Single viable CD3+CD4+CD8-CD45RO+ cells were sorted as the memory CD4+ T cells. Libraries were prepared by immunoSEQ multiplex PCR; TCRdb keeps only in-frame clonotypes and omits some of them. The table records 46,000 or so clones, 75% to 85% of them present only once. The sample was memory CD4+ T cells from blood. All receptors come from an adult in good health and CMV-seronegative.

The J gene is TRBJ1-2, the V gene TRBV11-2; tentative D call: TRBD1 (5 bases). Trimming took off 3 bases at V and 0 bases at J, with 8 bases between the two ends. This CDR3 region has 14 residues. Germline CDR1 and CDR2: SGHAT and FQNNGV. CDR3 in DNA: TGTGCCAGCAGCTTGGGGGACCCTAACTATGGCTACACCTTC. This translates into CASSLGDPNYGYTF.

The chain carries TRBV28 and TRBJ2-7; possible D gene TRBD1, 6 bases. There are 14 residues in the CDR3. V lost 6 bases, J lost 7 bases, and 19 bases lay in between. The germline gives CDR1 MDHEN, CDR2 SYDVKM. CDR3 nucleotide sequence: TGTGCCAGCAGGGATTTGAGCAGGGGCCAGGAGCAGTACTTC. Translating gives CASRDLSRGQEQYF.

The J gene is TRBJ2-7, the V gene TRBV7-2; D is perhaps TRBD1 (5 bases). This CDR3 has 13 residues. CDR1 and CDR2 from the germline V gene are SGHTA and FQGNSA. V was clipped by 3 bases and J by 4 bases, with 10 bases between them. This CDR3 reads CASSLDKPYEQYF. The CDR3 DNA reads as TGTGCCAGCAGCTTGGACAAACCGTACGAGCAGTACTTC.

The chain is built from TRBV28 and TRBJ1-6, with 7 bases identical to TRBD1. CDR3 length: 14 amino acids. Unmatched junction bases numbered 7, after V lost 7 bases and J lost 7 bases. Germline assignment: CDR1 MDHEN and CDR2 SYDVKM. CDR3 sequence (DNA): TGTGCCAGCATGCCGGGACAGCCAAATTCACCCCTCCACTTT. Protein product: CASMPGQPNSPLHF.

The J gene is TRBJ2-1, the V gene TRBV4-2, with 9 bases matching TRBD1. J lost 7 bases, V lost 1 base, and 11 bases had no gene match. This CDR3 has 17 amino acids. CDR1 LGHNA and CDR2 YNFKEQ come from the germline V gene. CDR3 residues: CASSQVGGGTGKNEQFF. The CDR3 bases are TGTGCCAGCAGCCAAGTTGGGGGGGGGACAGGGAAAAATGAGCAGTTCTTC.

The V call is TRBV5-1, the J call TRBJ2-6, with unresolved D. V gave up 0 bases and J gave up 4 bases, with 8 bases separating them. The germline V gene has CDR1 SGHRS and CDR2 YFSETQ. The CDR3 has 15 residues. As DNA, the CDR3 is TGCGCCAGCAGCTTGGATGGTTCAGGGGCCAACGTCCTGACTTTC. Amino acids: CASSLDGSGANVLTF.

This clone was counted once. The V gene is TRBV30, the J gene TRBJ1-1, with TRBD1 identical over 10 bases. From germline, CDR1 is GTSNPN and CDR2 SVGIG (reference sequence). This CDR3 spans 14 amino acids. V dropped 2 bases and J dropped 11; count of bases not matched to a gene: 11. CDR3 sequence: CAWSLKGTGALAFF. In nucleotides, the CDR3 is TGTGCCTGGAGTCTAAAGGGGACAGGGGCCCTTGCTTTCTTT.

The chain has TRBV4-3 and TRBJ1-5; possible D gene TRBD1, 6 bases. V lost 4 bases and J lost 4, with 14 bases in between. The CDR3 loop spans 15 amino acids. In germline, CDR1 is LGHNA, CDR2 YSLEER. The CDR3 region is CASSPSWQGNQPQHF. The CDR3 DNA is TGCGCCAGCAGCCCGAGCTGGCAGGGGAATCAGCCCCAGCATTTT.

The chain is built from TRBV6-1 and TRBJ1-1; TRBD1 is a possible D gene (5 bases). Trimming left V 1 base short and J 9 bases short, with 18 bases between. CDR3 length: 15 amino acids. Germline values: CDR1 MNHNS, CDR2 SASEGT. CDR3 in DNA: TGTGCCAGCAGTGAAGAACGGACAAGGTCTTCAAAAGCTTTCTTT. Protein: CASSEERTRSSKAFF.

The gene calls are TRBV4-2 and TRBJ1-2; possible D gene TRBD1, 5 bases. The CDR3 sequence is 14 residues long. V lost 0 bases and J lost 10, with 15 bases in between. Germline-derived CDR1 and CDR2 are LGHNA and YNFKEQ. CDR3 sequence: CASSQEIGGAVYTF. The CDR3 nucleotides are TGTGCCAGCAGCCAAGAGATTGGTGGGGCGGTCTACACCTTC.

The chain carries TRBV4-2 and TRBJ1-1; 8 bases are shared with TRBD1. In germline, CDR1 is LGHNA, CDR2 YNFKEQ. The CDR3 extends over 15 amino acids. J was trimmed by 4 bases and V by 2 bases; bases with no gene match: 6. CDR3 amino acids: CASSQPGGAGTEAFF. CDR3 DNA sequence: TGTGCCAGCAGCCAACCAGGGGGCGCTGGCACTGAAGCTTTCTTT.

This chain uses TRBV18 with TRBJ1-1; possibly TRBD1 for D (6 bases). In germline, CDR1 is KGHSH, CDR2 LQKENI. This CDR3 region has 16 residues. Trimming shortened V by 5 bases and J by 3 bases, and 19 bases separated the two germline ends. This chain's CDR3 is CASSGGTPPWDTEAFF. CDR3 nucleotides: TGTGCCAGCTCAGGGGGGACACCCCCATGGGACACTGAAGCTTTCTTT.

This chain's CDR3 is CASSHSLRGQGGDTQYF. The CDR3 DNA follows: TGCGCCAGCAGCCACAGCCTCCGGGGCCAGGGGGGAGATACGCAGTATTTT. This chain joins TRBV4-3 and TRBJ2-3; possibly TRBD1 for D (7 bases). The CDR3 has 17 residues. Germline-derived CDR1 and CDR2 are LGHNA and YSLEER. Trimming removed 3 bases at V and 5 bases at J, with 21 bases between.

V is TRBV5-1 and J is TRBJ2-2; the match to TRBD1 covers 7 bases. J lost 10 bases, V lost 2 bases, and 5 bases had no gene match. This CDR3 contains 13 residues. Germline CDR1 is SGHRS and CDR2 is YFSETQ. CDR3 amino acids: CASSLNRGLELFF. CDR3 in DNA: TGCGCCAGCAGCTTAAACAGGGGATTGGAGCTGTTTTTT.

This clone was detected a few times. CDR3 bases: TGTGCCAGCAGCTTAGACAGGGCTGGCAATCAGCCCCAGCATTTT. As protein: CASSLDRAGNQPQHF. J is TRBJ1-5 and V is TRBV7-9, with D possibly matching TRBD1 (6 bases). Trimming left V 1 base short and J 2 bases short, with 9 bases between. The V gene's germline CDR1 is SEHNR and CDR2 FQNEAQ (reference sequence). The CDR3 is 15 amino acids.